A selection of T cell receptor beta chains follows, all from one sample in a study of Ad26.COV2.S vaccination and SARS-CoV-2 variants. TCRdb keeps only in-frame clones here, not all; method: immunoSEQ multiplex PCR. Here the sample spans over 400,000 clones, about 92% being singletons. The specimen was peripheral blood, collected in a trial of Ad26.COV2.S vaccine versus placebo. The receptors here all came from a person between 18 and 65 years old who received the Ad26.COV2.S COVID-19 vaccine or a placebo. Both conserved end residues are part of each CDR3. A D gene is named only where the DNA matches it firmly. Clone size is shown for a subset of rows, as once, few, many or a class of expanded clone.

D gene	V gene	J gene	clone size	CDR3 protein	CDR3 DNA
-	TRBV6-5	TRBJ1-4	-	CASSYGQGREKLFF	TGTGCCAGCAGTTACGGGCAGGGGCGAGAAAAACTGTTTTTT
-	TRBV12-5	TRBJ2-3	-	CASGLQDRPSTDTQYF	TGTGCTAGTGGTTTGCAGGACAGACCTAGCACAGATACGCAGTATTTT
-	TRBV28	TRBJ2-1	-	CASSFGKYNEQFF	TGTGCCAGCAGTTTTGGAAAATACAATGAGCAGTTCTTC
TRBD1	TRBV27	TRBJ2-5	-	CASSTLGQGAHQETQYF	TGTGCCAGCAGTACCCTAGGACAGGGGGCTCACCAAGAGACCCAGTACTTC
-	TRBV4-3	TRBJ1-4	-	CASSTNVRVEGKLFF	TGCGCCAGCAGCACCAACGTGCGGGTCGAAGGAAAACTGTTTTTT
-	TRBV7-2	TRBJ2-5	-	CASSQGPARETQYF	TGTGCCAGCAGCCAGGGACCCGCGCGGGAGACCCAGTACTTC
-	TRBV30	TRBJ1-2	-	CAWREETRWGWFNGYTF	TGTGCCTGGAGAGAGGAGACACGTTGGGGGTGGTTCAATGGCTACACCTTC
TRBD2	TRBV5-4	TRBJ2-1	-	CASFRGGPYNEQFF	TGTGCCAGCTTCCGCGGGGGGCCCTACAATGAGCAGTTCTTC
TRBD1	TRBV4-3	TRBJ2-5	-	CASSMDRFQETQYF	TGCGCCAGCAGCATGGACAGGTTCCAAGAGACCCAGTACTTC
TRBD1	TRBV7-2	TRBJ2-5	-	CASSLIDRGPEGQYF	TGTGCCAGCAGCCTAATCGACAGGGGCCCTGAAGGCCAGTACTTC
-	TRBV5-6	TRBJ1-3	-	CASSLRGSGNTIYF	TGTGCCAGCAGCTTGAGAGGATCTGGAAATACCATATATTTT
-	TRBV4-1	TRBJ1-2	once	CASSPRGGPGYTF	TGCGCCAGCAGCCCGAGAGGCGGCCCTGGCTACACCTTC
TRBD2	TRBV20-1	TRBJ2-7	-	CSASRTSSYEQYF	TGCAGTGCTAGTCGGACTAGCTCCTACGAGCAGTACTTC
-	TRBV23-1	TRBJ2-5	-	CASDLSAGPVVDKETQYF	TGCGCCAGCGACCTATCGGCGGGCCCGGTGGTTGACAAAGAGACCCAGTACTTC
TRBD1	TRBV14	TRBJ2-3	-	CASSPSPGQGATDTQYF	TGTGCCAGCAGTCCATCACCGGGACAGGGTGCGACAGATACGCAGTATTTT
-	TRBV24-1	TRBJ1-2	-	CATSDRGRNYGYTF	TGTGCCACCAGTGATCGGGGAAGAAACTATGGCTACACCTTC
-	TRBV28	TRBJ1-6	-	CASSLSRTDTSPLHF	TGTGCCAGCAGTTTATCTCGGACAGATACTTCACCCCTCCACTTT
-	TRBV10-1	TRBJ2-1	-	CASSFATYNEQFF	TGCGCCAGCAGTTTTGCCACCTACAATGAGCAGTTCTTC
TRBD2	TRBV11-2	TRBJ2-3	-	CASSTGLAGGATQYF	TGTGCCAGCAGCACCGGACTAGCGGGGGGCGCTACGCAGTATTTT
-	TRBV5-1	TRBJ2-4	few	CASRPWAGVLAKNIQYF	TGCGCCAGCAGACCCTGGGCGGGTGTTTTAGCCAAAAACATTCAGTACTTC
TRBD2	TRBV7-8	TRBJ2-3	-	CASSLGAGALTDTQYF	TGTGCCAGCAGCTTAGGAGCGGGGGCCCTCACAGATACGCAGTATTTT
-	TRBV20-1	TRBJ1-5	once	CSASEGNQPQHF	TGCAGTGCTAGTGAGGGAAATCAGCCCCAGCATTTT
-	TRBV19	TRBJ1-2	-	CASDSEASYGYTF	TGTGCCAGTGACAGTGAAGCTAGCTATGGCTACACCTTC
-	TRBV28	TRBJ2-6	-	CASSFHALTAGANVLTF	TGTGCCAGCAGTTTCCATGCTTTGACAGCTGGGGCCAACGTCCTGACTTTC
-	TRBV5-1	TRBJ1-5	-	CASSLGDINQPQHF	TGCGCCAGCAGCTTGGGAGACATCAATCAGCCCCAGCATTTT
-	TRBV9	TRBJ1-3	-	CASSVAPTGNSGNTIYF	TGTGCCAGCAGCGTAGCCCCCACAGGTAACTCTGGAAACACCATATATTTT
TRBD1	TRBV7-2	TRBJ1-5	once	CASSSRKGQGNSNQPQHF	TGTGCCAGCAGTTCGAGGAAGGGACAGGGCAATAGCAATCAGCCCCAGCATTTT
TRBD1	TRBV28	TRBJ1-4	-	CASSLDGTENEKLFF	TGTGCCAGCAGTTTGGACGGGACAGAAAATGAAAAACTGTTTTTT
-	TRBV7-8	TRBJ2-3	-	CASSFRDGSTDTQYF	TGTGCCAGCAGCTTCCGGGACGGGAGCACAGATACGCAGTATTTT
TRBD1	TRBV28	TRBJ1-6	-	CASWGRDRGNSPLHF	TGTGCCAGTTGGGGGCGGGACAGGGGAAATTCACCCCTCCACTTT
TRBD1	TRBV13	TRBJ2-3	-	CASSGQGYTQYF	TGTGCCAGCAGCGGACAGGGTTACACGCAGTATTTT
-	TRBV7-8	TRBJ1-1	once	CASSLGGSGTEAFF	TGTGCCAGCAGCTTAGGAGGGTCGGGGACTGAAGCTTTCTTT
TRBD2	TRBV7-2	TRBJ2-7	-	CASSFGGAGDYEQYF	TGTGCCAGCAGCTTCGGTGGGGCGGGGGACTACGAGCAGTACTTC
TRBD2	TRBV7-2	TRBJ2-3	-	CASSPSTSGGADTQYF	TGTGCCAGCAGCCCCAGCACTAGCGGGGGGGCAGATACGCAGTATTTT
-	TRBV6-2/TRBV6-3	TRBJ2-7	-	CASSYRLGRTYKQYF	TGTGCCAGCAGTTACCGGCTGGGCAGGACCTACAAGCAGTACTTC
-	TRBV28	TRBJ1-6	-	CASSSFRGSNSPLHF	TGTGCCAGCAGTTCCTTCAGGGGAAGTAATTCACCCCTCCACTTT
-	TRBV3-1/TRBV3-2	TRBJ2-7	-	CASSLKTQGSEQYF	TGTGCCAGCAGCCTAAAGACACAGGGTTCCGAGCAGTACTTC
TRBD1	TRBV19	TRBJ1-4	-	CASTITGANEKLFF	TGTGCCAGTACCATAACAGGGGCTAATGAAAAACTGTTTTTT
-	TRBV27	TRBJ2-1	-	CASGRLSSYNEQFF	TGTGCCAGCGGTAGGCTTAGCTCCTACAATGAGCAGTTCTTC
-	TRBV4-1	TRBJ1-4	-	CASSQDLVSGGGFEKLFF	TGCGCCAGCAGCCAAGATCTCGTGTCGGGAGGGGGTTTCGAAAAACTGTTTTTT
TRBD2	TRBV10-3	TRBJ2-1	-	CAISGPLAGVDNEQFF	TGTGCCATCAGTGGTCCACTAGCGGGGGTAGACAATGAGCAGTTCTTC
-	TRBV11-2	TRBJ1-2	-	CASSVDRANYGYTF	TGTGCCAGCAGCGTCGACCGAGCTAACTATGGCTACACCTTC
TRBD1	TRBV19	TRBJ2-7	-	CASSITGQTYEQYF	TGTGCCAGTAGTATTACGGGACAGACCTACGAGCAGTACTTC
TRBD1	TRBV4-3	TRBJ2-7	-	CASSQDGGWGQVSYEQYF	TGCGCCAGCAGCCAAGATGGGGGTTGGGGACAGGTCTCCTACGAGCAGTACTTC